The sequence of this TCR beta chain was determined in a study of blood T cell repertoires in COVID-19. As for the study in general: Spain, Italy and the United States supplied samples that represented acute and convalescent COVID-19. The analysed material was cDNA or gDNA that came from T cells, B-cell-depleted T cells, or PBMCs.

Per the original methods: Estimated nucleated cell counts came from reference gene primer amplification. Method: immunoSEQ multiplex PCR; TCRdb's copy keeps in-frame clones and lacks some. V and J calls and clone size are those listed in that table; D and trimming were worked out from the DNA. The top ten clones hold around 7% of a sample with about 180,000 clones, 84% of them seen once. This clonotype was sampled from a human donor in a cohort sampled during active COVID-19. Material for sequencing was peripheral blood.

The CDR3 reads CASSPESGYEQYF. As DNA, the CDR3 is TGCGCCAGCAGCCCGGAATCAGGGTACGAGCAGTACTTC. This chain joins TRBV5-1 and TRBJ2-7; perhaps TRBD1 as D (5 bases). V lost 4 bases and J 4 bases, leaving 12 bases between the germline ends. The CDR3 is 13 residues long. Germline CDR1 is SGHRS and CDR2 is YFSETQ.